This T cell receptor (beta chain) was identified in a study of shared clonotypes between healthy human individuals. Investigators spread the genomic DNA of each subset evenly over several immunoSEQ plates. Data came from immunoSEQ multiplex PCR; TCRdb stores just in-frame clones and leaves some out. The sample yields over 1.5 million clones, about 98% seen once. A note on this clone: Other DNA variants within this sample encode the same CDR3.

With 6 bases removed from V and 1 base from J, the gap between germline ends came to 12 bases. This CDR3 has 14 amino acids. Germline V gene sequence: CDR1 MDHEN, CDR2 SYDVKM. Sequencing was done on a sample of naive CD4+ T cells sorted from blood. The subset here: CD45RA+ positively selected. The chain carries TRBV28 and TRBJ1-1, with D tentatively TRBD1 (5 bases). The clonotype comes from a man aged 30 to 39 in good health. CDR3 amino acids: CASRRPGPNTEAFF. CDR3 DNA sequence: TGTGCCAGCAGACGGCCGGGGCCGAACACTGAAGCTTTCTTT.